The 10 T cell receptor beta chains below were found in one sample sequenced in a study of vaccination and CD4 T cells after COVID-19. No antigen has been assigned to these receptors. An Oncomine TCR Beta short-read assay was used to sequence the DNA from cultured CD4+ T cells. TCRdb itself ran the PCR reads through MiXCR, one entry per CDR3 protein. The repertoire holds around 19,000 distinct CDR3 sequences, with 60% as singletons. The treatment is: roughly 10-day PBMC culture with coronavirus spike peptide pools or control peptides (ViraFEST assay). Specimen: CD4+ T cells from blood, cultured in vitro, collected after SARS-CoV-2 vaccination. These TCRs come from a human donor who had recovered from COVID-19.

The chain is built from TRBV7-8 and TRBJ1-2; 7 positions match TRBD1. There are 12 residues in the CDR3. In germline, CDR1 is SGHVS, CDR2 FQNEAQ. V lost 1 base and J lost 14; bases outside the gene matches: 7. CDR3 nucleotides: TGTGCCAGCAGCTTAGTACAGGGGAGAGGGACCTTC. Translation: CASSLVQGRGTF.

V gene TRBV7-2 combines with J gene TRBJ2-5; tentatively, D is TRBD2 (6 bases). Germline CDR1 is SGHTA and CDR2 is FQGNSA. This CDR3 region has 14 residues. The V and J ends lost 6 bases and 1 base respectively, with 12 bases between them. The CDR3 sequence is CASSSTGVQETQYF. CDR3 nucleotides: TGTGCCAGCAGTTCTACGGGGGTCCAAGAGACCCAGTACTTC.

The chain links TRBV27 to TRBJ2-7; perhaps TRBD2 as D (6 bases). Trimming left V 4 bases short and J 7 bases short, with 14 bases between. CDR1 and CDR2 (germline): MNHEY, SMNVEV (reference sequence). CDR3 length equals 13 residues. The CDR3 region is CASSSSPRGEQYF. As DNA, the CDR3 is TGTGCCAGCAGTTCTAGCCCCCGGGGGGAGCAGTACTTC.

V and J are TRBV5-1 and TRBJ1-1; TRBD1 matches at 9 bases. The ends lost 3 bases at V and 7 bases at J; junction bases unmatched: 7. Germline V gives CDR1 SGHRS, CDR2 YFSETQ. The CDR3 contains 14 residues. CDR3 protein: CASSSHYRGHEAFF. The CDR3 bases are TGCGCCAGCAGCTCGCATTACAGGGGGCATGAAGCTTTCTTT. Full variable domain (remainder filled in from reference TRBV5-1 and TRBJ1-1): KAGVTQTPRYLIKTRGQQVTLSCSPISGHRSVSWYQQTPGQGLQFLFEYFSETQRNKGNFPGRFSGRQFSNSRSEMNVSTLELGDSALYLCASSSHYRGHEAFFGQGTRLTVV.

The chain combines TRBV7-2 with TRBJ1-1; no clear D. The CDR3 totals 14 residues. CDR1 and CDR2 (germline): SGHTA, FQGNSA. V lost 2 bases, J lost 1 base, and 8 bases lay in between. The CDR3 bases are TGTGCCAGCAGCTTAATGCGGGGGAACACTGAAGCTTTCTTT. It encodes CASSLMRGNTEAFF.

The rearrangement uses TRBV20-1 and TRBJ2-1, with 15 bases identical to TRBD2. V shed 5 bases and J 8 bases; nucleotides not matched to a gene: 10. This CDR3 has 16 residues. Germline V gene sequence: CDR1 DFQATT, CDR2 SNEGSKA (reference sequence). The CDR3 reads CSAPNPGTSGRHEQFF. The DNA of the CDR3 is TGCAGTGCTCCCAACCCAGGGACTAGCGGGAGGCATGAGCAGTTCTTC.

The J gene is TRBJ2-7, the V gene TRBV7-2, with D possibly matching TRBD2 (6 bases). Germline values: CDR1 SGHTA, CDR2 FQGNSA. The CDR3 sequence is 13 residues long. The V gene lost 5 bases and the J gene lost 3 bases, with 11 bases spanning the gap. The CDR3 loop reads CASSPGVNYEQYF. In DNA form, the CDR3 reads TGTGCCAGCAGCCCGGGGGTTAACTACGAGCAGTACTTC.

This clonotype was seen once. The chain recombines TRBV28 with TRBJ2-2, with D possibly TRBD1 on 5 matching bases. Between the trimmed V and J ends, which lost 6 bases and 0 bases, there was a span of 11 bases. This CDR3 has 15 residues. Germline V lookup: CDR1 MDHEN, CDR2 SYDVKM. The CDR3 sequence: CASSHQGTNTGELFF. CDR3 bases: TGTGCCAGCAGCCACCAGGGCACGAACACCGGGGAGCTGTTTTTT.

This clonotype appeared a few times. The V call is TRBV11-3, the J call TRBJ1-1; unclear D gene. Germline-derived CDR1 and CDR2 are SGHNT and YENEEA. The V end was cut by 1 base, the J end by 11 bases, with 14 bases between. The CDR3 is 13 residues long. Written as DNA, the CDR3 is TGTGCCAGCAGCTTAGGCCGGCAGGTGGATGCTTTCTTT. Translating gives CASSLGRQVDAFF.

The chain carries TRBV20-1 and TRBJ1-2; D is ambiguous. This CDR3 spans 15 amino acids. Trimming shortened V by 0 bases and J by 1 base, and 12 bases separated the two germline ends. Germline V gene sequence: CDR1 DFQATT, CDR2 SNEGSKA (reference sequence). CDR3 loop: CSARDGKYRNYGYTF. CDR3 in DNA: TGCAGTGCTAGAGATGGTAAATACCGTAACTATGGCTACACCTTC.